These 17 T cell receptor beta chains share one sample of origin, sequenced in a study of blood T cell repertoires in COVID-19. Assay: immunoSEQ multiplex PCR; the TCRdb copy retains only in-frame clones and omits some. Here the sample spans under 250,000 clones, 80% being singletons. Sequencing input: peripheral blood. The receptors come from a woman between 65 and 79 years old with acute or convalescent COVID-19.

The table lists this clone with a count of one. The V call is TRBV3-1 (or the pseudogene TRBV3-2), the J call TRBJ1-2, with 8 bases that match TRBD1. The germline V gene has CDR1 LGHDT and CDR2 YNNKEL (reference sequence). The V gene end was trimmed by 3 bases and the J gene end by 8 bases; junction bases not matched to a gene: 5. The CDR3 totals 13 residues. This CDR3 reads CASSQDNRGGYTF. CDR3 in DNA: TGTGCCAGCAGCCAGGACAACAGGGGGGGCTACACCTTC.

V is TRBV18 and J is TRBJ1-6; D might be TRBD1 (5 bases). This CDR3 is built from 15 residues. Germline loops: CDR1 KGHSH, CDR2 LQKENI. V was shortened by 0 bases and J by 9 bases, with 12 bases between the two germline ends. The DNA of the CDR3 is TGTGCCAGCTCACCACCAGGGGAAAAGTCTTCACCCCTCCACTTT. Translated, it gives CASSPPGEKSSPLHF.

This clone was seen just once. The rearrangement joins TRBV30 to TRBJ1-5; D remains ambiguous. This CDR3 spans 13 amino acids. Germline-derived CDR1 and CDR2 are GTSNPN and SVGIG (reference sequence). Trimming removed 3 bases from V and 7 bases from J, with 13 bases in between. The CDR3 is CAWSPSRSQPQHF. The CDR3 DNA reads TGTGCCTGGAGCCCCTCCCGGTCCCAGCCCCAGCATTTT.

The chain carries TRBV7-9 and TRBJ1-1; 7 bases map to TRBD1. CDR3 length: 14 amino acids. The trim removed 5 bases at V and 1 base at J, leaving 4 bases unmatched. Germline CDR1 reads SEHNR; CDR2 reads FQNEAQ (reference sequence). The CDR3 bases are TGTGCCAGCAGCCCGCGACAGGGGAACACTGAAGCTTTCTTT. Translated, it gives CASSPRQGNTEAFF.

The gene calls are TRBV18 and TRBJ1-6; D is possibly TRBD1 (5 bases). V was shortened by 2 bases and J by 8 bases, with 16 bases between the two germline ends. The CDR3 is made up of 16 amino acids. The germline CDR1 and CDR2 sequences are KGHSH and LQKENI. The CDR3 here is CASSPVATGIDSPLHF. CDR3 nucleotide sequence: TGTGCCAGCTCACCAGTTGCCACAGGTATCGATTCACCCCTCCACTTT.

J is TRBJ1-2 and V is TRBV14; TRBD1 is a possible D gene (6 bases). This CDR3 contains 12 residues. CDR1 is SGHDN, CDR2 FVKESK, per germline. Trimming cost V 4 bases and J 11 bases, with 14 bases left between them. As DNA, the CDR3 is TGTGCCAGCAGCCTCGGACAGAAATATTACACCTTC. As protein: CASSLGQKYYTF. Full variable domain (missing parts from reference TRBV14 and TRBJ1-2): EAGVTQFPSHSVIEKGQTVTLRCDPISGHDNLYWYRRVMGKEIKFLLHFVKESKQDESGMPNNRFLAERTGGTYSTLKVQPAELEDSGVYFCASSLGQKYYTFGSGTRLTVV.

This clone was seen a single time. The chain links TRBV21-1 to TRBJ2-5; the table's TRBD2 call for D was not verified on the DNA. TRBV21-1 is recorded as a pseudogene. This CDR3 is built from 13 residues. The DNA for the CDR3 is TGTGCGCCACGGGGGGGATTCCGGGAGACCCAGTACTTC. Translation gives CAPRGGFRETQYF.

The chain recombines TRBV5-1 with TRBJ2-5, with D perhaps matching TRBD2 (7 bases). Per germline, CDR1 SGHRS and CDR2 YFSETQ. The CDR3 extends over 16 amino acids. V was trimmed by 4 bases and J by 0 bases, leaving 16 bases between them. The CDR3 DNA is TGCGCCAGCAGCCCGGGCGGGGGCGCGTACCAAGAGACCCAGTACTTC. It codes for CASSPGGGAYQETQYF.

J is TRBJ1-4 and V is TRBV12-5; no clear D. V gave up 7 bases and J gave up 2 bases, with 11 bases separating them. Germline lookup yields CDR1 LGHNT and CDR2 FRNRAP. CDR3 length equals 14 residues. The CDR3 DNA sequence: TGTGCTAGTGCCGAGACTCGTACTAATGAAAAACTGTTTTTT. It encodes CASAETRTNEKLFF.

This clone appeared once. CDR3 DNA: TGTGCCAGCTCACCACCATCAGTGCCAGATACGCAGTATTTT. Its protein product is CASSPPSVPDTQYF. This chain uses TRBV18 with TRBJ2-3; no clear D gene. CDR3 size: 14 residues. V dropped 0 bases and J dropped 4 bases, with 8 bases sitting between them. Germline CDR1 reads KGHSH; CDR2 reads LQKENI.

The DNA for the CDR3 is TGTGCCAGCAACCTCCAGGGGGCGCGTTCAGATACGCAGTATTTT. Translated, it gives CASNLQGARSDTQYF. V gene TRBV11-2 combines with J gene TRBJ2-3; 8 positions match TRBD1. The CDR3 covers 15 residues. Germline loops: CDR1 SGHAT, CDR2 FQNNGV. The junction had 10 bases not matched to a gene; V was cut back by 7 bases and J by 4 bases.

This clone was observed a few times. This chain uses TRBV7-2 with TRBJ2-2, with a weak D call TRBD1 (5 bases). The ends were cut back, 5 bases at V and 7 bases at J, with 17 bases in the middle. CDR1 is SGHTA, CDR2 FQGNSA, per germline. The CDR3 length is 15 residues. The CDR3 here is CASSTQGLYGGELFF. The CDR3 DNA is TGTGCCAGCAGCACCCAGGGATTGTACGGCGGGGAGCTGTTTTTT.

This clone was observed a handful of times. The genes are TRBV6-6 and TRBJ2-3; 8 bases match TRBD1. Germline trimming cut 6 bases from V and 2 bases from J; bases unmatched to any gene: 4. This CDR3 spans 14 amino acids. The germline gives CDR1 MNHNY, CDR2 SVGAGI (reference sequence). The DNA of the CDR3 is TGTGCCAGCAGCACACAGGGGGACACAGATACGCAGTATTTT. As protein: CASSTQGDTDTQYF.

The rearrangement links TRBV10-1 to TRBJ2-2; 7 nucleotides match TRBD2. V was pared by 4 bases and J by 4 bases, with 6 bases of the junction left unmatched. The CDR3 length is 15 residues. The germline V gene encodes CDR1 WNHNN and CDR2 SYGVQD (reference sequence). CDR3 coding DNA: TGCGCCAGCAGTGCCTCGGGGGGAGGCACCGGGGAGCTGTTTTTT. Translating gives CASSASGGGTGELFF.

The rearrangement links TRBV9 to TRBJ2-7; TRBD2 matches at 7 bases. The CDR3 is 14 amino acids. Trimming cost V 4 bases and J 5 bases; bases outside gene matches: 9. Germline V CDR1 and CDR2: SGDLS, YYNGEE. The DNA for the CDR3 is TGTGCCAGCAGCTACATAGGGAGGGGAGACGAGCAGTACTTC. It encodes CASSYIGRGDEQYF.

This clone showed up just a few times. The chain is built from TRBV6-2 or TRBV6-3 and TRBJ1-5; 9 bases are a match to TRBD1. CDR3 size: 15 residues. CDR1 and CDR2 from the germline V gene are MNHEY and SVGEGT. After removal of 5 bases from V and 5 bases from J, the junction contained 7 bases not matched to a gene. This CDR3 is CASSDTGGIHQPQHF. In nucleotides, the CDR3 is TGTGCCAGCAGTGACACAGGGGGCATACATCAGCCCCAGCATTTT.

The chain is built from TRBV7-9 and TRBJ2-5, with D possibly matching TRBD1 (6 bases). The germline V and J ends were trimmed by 5 bases and 4 bases, with 14 bases remaining between them. Germline V CDR1 and CDR2: SEHNR, FQNEAQ (reference sequence). The CDR3 totals 14 residues. CDR3: CASSLRTEGETQYF. In DNA form, the CDR3 reads TGTGCCAGCAGCCTAAGGACAGAGGGAGAGACCCAGTACTTC.